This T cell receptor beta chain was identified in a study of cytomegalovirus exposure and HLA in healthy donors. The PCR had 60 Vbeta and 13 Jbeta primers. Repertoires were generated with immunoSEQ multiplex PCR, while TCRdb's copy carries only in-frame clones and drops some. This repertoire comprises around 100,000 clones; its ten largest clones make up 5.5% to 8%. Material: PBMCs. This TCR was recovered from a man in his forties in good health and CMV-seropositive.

Here the CDR3 DNA reads TGCGCCAGCAGCTTGTTTCCGGCACAGGGTCAAGAGACCCAGTACTTC. Translation: CASSLFPAQGQETQYF. This chain connects TRBV5-1 to TRBJ2-5, with a weak D call TRBD1 (6 bases). The CDR3 is made up of 16 amino acids. The V end was cut by 1 base, the J end by 2 bases, with 15 bases between. Looked up from germline, CDR1 is SGHRS and CDR2 is YFSETQ.